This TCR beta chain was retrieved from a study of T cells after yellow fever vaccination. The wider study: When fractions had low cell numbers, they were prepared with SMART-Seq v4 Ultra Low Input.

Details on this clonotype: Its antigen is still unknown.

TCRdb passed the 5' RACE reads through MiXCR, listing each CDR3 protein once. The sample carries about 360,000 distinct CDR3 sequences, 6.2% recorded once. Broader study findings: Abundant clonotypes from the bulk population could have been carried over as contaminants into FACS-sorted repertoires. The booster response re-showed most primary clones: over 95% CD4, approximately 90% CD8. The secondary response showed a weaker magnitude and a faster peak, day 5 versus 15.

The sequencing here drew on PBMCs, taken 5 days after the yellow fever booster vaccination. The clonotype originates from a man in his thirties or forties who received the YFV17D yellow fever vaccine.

The CDR3 loop reads CASRYGTGGTYNSPLHF. As DNA, the CDR3 is TGTGCCAGCAGATACGGGACAGGGGGTACCTATAATTCACCCCTCCACTTT. The rearrangement uses TRBV7-2 and TRBJ1-6, with 11 bases matching TRBD1. The germline CDR1 and CDR2 sequences are SGHTA and FQGNSA. CDR3 length equals 17 residues. V shed 6 bases, J shed 2 bases, and the junction held 6 bases outside the gene matches.